A single sample gave rise to the 16 T cell receptor beta chains below, sequenced in a study of blood T cell repertoires in COVID-19 (dated by TCRdb to between 2020 and 2021). Receptor libraries were prepared by the immunoSEQ multiplex PCR assay. In TCRdb, the immuneACCESS table is reduced to in-frame sequences with V and J assigned. These tables do not hold every clone; where another copy was compared, an unresolved V gene accounts for under half, and the others remain unexplained. The sample yields tens of thousands of clones; approximately 89% were counted once. The ten largest account for 5.1% of the sample. Source material: peripheral blood. Source of these receptors: an older man with acute or convalescent COVID-19.

The V call is TRBV7-2, the J call TRBJ2-2; weak D call: TRBD2 (6 bases). V shed 6 bases and J shed 2 bases, with 7 bases lying between them. Looked up from germline, CDR1 is SGHTA and CDR2 is FQGNSA. The CDR3 runs 13 residues. The CDR3 DNA reads TGTGCCAGCAGGACTAGTAACACCGGGGAGCTGTTTTTT. As protein: CASRTSNTGELFF.

This clone has only one observation. The chain is built from TRBV24-1 and TRBJ1-2; 7 nucleotides match TRBD1. This CDR3 spans 14 amino acids. V lost 10 bases to trimming and J lost 3 bases; unmatched junction nucleotides: 10. Looked up from germline, CDR1 is KGHDR and CDR2 is SFDVKD. CDR3 loop: CATPTPGGHYGYTF. The CDR3 bases are TGTGCCACGCCGACCCCAGGGGGACACTATGGCTACACCTTC.

The CDR3 spells CASFRLTTDTQYF. The CDR3 DNA reads as TGTGCCAGCTTCAGGCTAACCACAGATACGCAGTATTTT. V gene TRBV5-5 combines with J gene TRBJ2-3; D is uncertain. Trimming pared 7 bases from V and 2 bases from J, leaving 11 bases between. The CDR3 runs to 13 residues. Germline CDR1 is SGHKS and CDR2 is YYEKEE (reference sequence).

V and J are TRBV6-5 and TRBJ2-1; maybe TRBD2 (6 bases). The CDR3 sequence is 15 residues long. The germline CDR1 and CDR2 sequences are MNHEY and SVGAGI. The V end lost 0 bases, the J end lost 7 bases, and 13 bases lay between the germline ends. In nucleotides, the CDR3 is TGTGCCAGCAGTTACTCGGGACTGGGCGGGAATGAGCAGTTCTTC. Translating it yields CASSYSGLGGNEQFF.

V and J are TRBV7-2 and TRBJ2-3, with 9 bases that match TRBD2. CDR1 is SGHTA, CDR2 FQGNSA, per germline. The CDR3 totals 16 residues. With V trimmed by 5 bases and J by 0 bases, 6 bases remained unmatched. CDR3 region: CASSLVAGGSTDTQYF. The CDR3 nucleotides read TGTGCCAGCAGCCTAGTGGCGGGAGGGAGCACAGATACGCAGTATTTT.

V and J are TRBV29-1 and TRBJ1-1; a weak D match, TRBD1 (5 bases). CDR3 length equals 13 residues. V was shortened by 8 bases and J by 1 base, with 14 bases between the two germline ends. CDR1 and CDR2 (germline): SQVTM, ANQGSEA. In DNA form, the CDR3 reads TGCAGCACCCGGACATATAGGAACACTGAAGCTTTCTTT. Residues: CSTRTYRNTEAFF.

V and J are TRBV3-1 (or the pseudogene TRBV3-2) and TRBJ2-1; unclear D gene. V was pared by 0 bases and J by 4 bases, with 10 bases between. CDR1 and CDR2 (germline): LGHDT, YNNKEL (reference sequence). The CDR3 runs 15 residues. CDR3 region: CASSQEARSYNEQFF. CDR3 sequence (DNA): TGTGCCAGCAGCCAAGAAGCTAGGAGTTACAATGAGCAGTTCTTC.

V and J are TRBV7-3 and TRBJ2-7; TRBD1 matches 8 bases. The V gene end was trimmed by 4 bases and the J gene end by 7 bases; junction bases not matched to a gene: 6. CDR1 is SGHTA, CDR2 FQGTGA, per germline. The CDR3 has 13 amino acids. CDR3 amino acids: CASSSTGAGEQYF. The CDR3 DNA reads TGTGCCAGCAGCTCGACAGGGGCAGGGGAGCAGTACTTC.

The chain is built from TRBV4-3 and TRBJ2-3; maybe TRBD1 (6 bases). From germline, CDR1 is LGHNA and CDR2 YSLEER. The length of the CDR3 is 16 residues. V lost 4 bases and J 1 base, leaving 15 bases between the germline ends. This CDR3 reads CASSLGHRGGTDTQYF. DNA for the CDR3: TGCGCCAGCAGCCTGGGACACCGAGGGGGCACAGATACGCAGTATTTT.

This rearrangement joins TRBV7-6 to TRBJ2-1; 13 bases line up with TRBD2. This CDR3 spans 15 amino acids. Looked up from germline, CDR1 is SGHVS and CDR2 is FNYEAQ. Germline trimming cut 4 bases from V and 8 bases from J; bases unmatched to any gene: 5. The CDR3 here is CASSSWTSGSYEQFF. The CDR3 DNA sequence: TGTGCCAGCAGCTCCTGGACTAGCGGGAGCTATGAGCAGTTCTTC.

CDR3 amino acids: CASGYSGSHYEQYF. The CDR3 nucleotides are TGTGCTAGTGGTTACAGCGGGAGTCACTACGAGCAGTACTTC. V usage is TRBV12-5 and J usage is TRBJ2-7; 8 positions agree with TRBD2. The CDR3 runs 14 residues. Germline V gene lookup returns CDR1 LGHNT and CDR2 FRNRAP. V lost 4 bases and J lost 3; bases outside the gene matches: 5.

This rearrangement joins TRBV5-1 to TRBJ2-5; possibly TRBD1 for D (6 bases). CDR1 SGHRS and CDR2 YFSETQ come from the germline V gene. CDR3 length: 12 amino acids. V lost 5 bases and J 5 bases, leaving 10 bases between the germline ends. The chain's CDR3 is CASSQGRETQYF. In DNA form, the CDR3 reads TGCGCCAGCAGTCAGGGGCGGGAGACCCAGTACTTC. Drawing the rest from reference TRBV5-1 and TRBJ2-5, the complete variable domain is KAGVTQTPRYLIKTRGQQVTLSCSPISGHRSVSWYQQTPGQGLQFLFEYFSETQRNKGNFPGRFSGRQFSNSRSEMNVSTLELGDSALYLCASSQGRETQYFGPGTRLLVL.

The chain joins TRBV7-9 to TRBJ2-2; D is possibly TRBD1 (5 bases). In germline, CDR1 is SEHNR, CDR2 FQNEAQ (reference sequence). The CDR3 covers 18 residues. The V and J ends lost 1 base and 4 bases respectively, with 19 bases between them. The CDR3, as DNA: TGTGCCAGCAGCTTAGGGGGCCCGGCCAGGGCGAGCACCGGGGAGCTGTTTTTT. Its protein is CASSLGGPARASTGELFF.

The chain uses TRBV7-2 and TRBJ1-3; the match to TRBD1 covers 11 bases. The ends lost 5 bases at V and 6 bases at J; junction bases unmatched: 9. Germline values: CDR1 SGHTA, CDR2 FQGNSA. The CDR3 totals 16 residues. The CDR3 coding sequence is TGTGCCAGCAGCCCACGGACAGGGGGCATCGTAAACACCATATATTTT. Residues: CASSPRTGGIVNTIYF.

This clone was seen a single time. The genes are TRBV7-2 and TRBJ1-2, with D possibly matching TRBD1 (6 bases). V was trimmed by 5 bases and J by 1 base, leaving 14 bases between them. CDR3 length equals 15 residues. Germline V gene data show CDR1 as SGHTA and CDR2 as FQGNSA. This chain's CDR3 is CASSGRRGNNYGYTF. CDR3 in DNA: TGTGCCAGCAGCGGACGCAGGGGCAATAACTATGGCTACACCTTC. Full variable domain (outside the CDR3, taken from reference TRBV7-2 and TRBJ1-2): GAGVSQSPSNKVTEKGKDVELRCDPISGHTALYWYRQSLGQGLEFLIYFQGNSAPDKSGLPSDRFSAERTGGSVSTLTIQRTQQEDSAVYLCASSGRRGNNYGYTFGSGTRLTVV.

This clone was seen a single time. This rearrangement joins TRBV28 to TRBJ2-5; D perhaps matches TRBD1 (6 bases). The CDR3 loop spans 15 amino acids. Trimming took off 3 bases at V and 5 bases at J, with 16 bases between the two ends. Germline loops: CDR1 MDHEN, CDR2 SYDVKM. The CDR3 DNA reads as TGTGCCAGCAGTTTTGAGGGACAAGGTGGGGAGACCCAGTACTTC. Amino acids: CASSFEGQGGETQYF.